These 24 T cell receptor beta chains originate from one sample sequenced in a study of blood T cell repertoires in COVID-19. The method was immunoSEQ multiplex PCR; TCRdb's version includes in-frame clones alone and lacks a portion of them. The sample lists 130,000 to 150,000 clones; 70% to 85% were seen once. Material for sequencing was peripheral blood. The source is a man in his 60s with active or convalescent COVID-19.

The chain couples TRBV14 to TRBJ1-5; D is ambiguous. Germline loops: CDR1 SGHDN, CDR2 FVKESK. There are 18 residues in the CDR3. V lost 0 bases and J lost 1, with 16 bases in between. CDR3 protein: CASSQDIKLEVSNQPQHF. For the CDR3, the DNA is TGTGCCAGCAGCCAAGATATCAAGTTGGAGGTGAGCAATCAGCCCCAGCATTTT.

The chain's CDR3 is CASSAALQGTSYEQYF. CDR3 DNA: TGTGCCAGCAGCGCGGCCCTACAGGGTACCTCCTACGAGCAGTACTTC. The chain recombines TRBV7-6 with TRBJ2-7; D possibly corresponds to TRBD1 (6 bases). Germline CDR1 is SGHVS and CDR2 is FNYEAQ. Between the trimmed V and J ends, which lost 5 bases and 0 bases, there was a span of 17 bases. This CDR3 is 16 amino acids long.

This chain links TRBV18 with TRBJ1-2, with 9 bases that match TRBD1. The trim removed 6 bases at V and 2 bases at J, leaving 7 bases unmatched. This CDR3 spans 15 amino acids. Per the germline V gene, CDR1 is KGHSH and CDR2 is LQKENI. CDR3 residues: CASSQGTGPNYGYTF. The CDR3 region has the DNA TGTGCCAGCTCCCAAGGGACAGGGCCGAACTATGGCTACACCTTC.

This clone was seen just once. The chain joins TRBV29-1 to TRBJ2-7, with D perhaps TRBD2 (5 bases). The CDR3 is 12 amino acids. Germline V gene data show CDR1 as SQVTM and CDR2 as ANQGSEA. V shed 4 bases and J shed 6 bases, with 13 bases lying between them. Here the CDR3 DNA reads TGCAGCGTTGTTGAGGGATCGGGCGAGCAGTACTTC. Amino acid sequence: CSVVEGSGEQYF.

V is TRBV11-2 and J is TRBJ1-3; D is undetermined. Germline-derived CDR1 and CDR2 are SGHAT and FQNNGV. The CDR3 is 14 amino acids. Trimming removed 3 bases from V and 2 bases from J, with 8 bases in between. The CDR3 coding sequence is TGTGCCAGCAGCTTGAGCCGAACTGGAAACACCATATATTTT. Its translation: CASSLSRTGNTIYF.

The rearrangement uses TRBV5-5 and TRBJ2-7; 11 bases are shared with TRBD1. Germline CDR1 SGHKS, CDR2 YYEKEE (reference sequence). This CDR3 is 15 amino acids long. J lost 5 bases, V lost 1 base, and 5 bases had no gene match. The CDR3 is CASSLYGQGADEQYF. The CDR3 DNA follows: TGTGCCAGCAGCTTGTATGGACAGGGGGCCGACGAGCAGTACTTC.

The rearrangement links TRBV19 to TRBJ1-5; D might be TRBD1 (5 bases). V lost 1 base and J 1 base, leaving 8 bases between the germline ends. The CDR3 has 15 amino acids. The germline gives CDR1 LNHDA, CDR2 SQIVND (reference sequence). This CDR3 reads CASSIVDRSNQPQHF. The CDR3 DNA follows: TGTGCCAGTAGTATAGTTGACAGAAGCAATCAGCCCCAGCATTTT.

The gene calls are TRBV6-5 and TRBJ1-6; D is undetermined. V was clipped by 0 bases and J by 7 bases, with 13 bases between them. Germline V gene sequence: CDR1 MNHEY, CDR2 SVGAGI. The CDR3 covers 16 residues. The CDR3 reads CASSYSGPTGNSPLHF. Here the CDR3 DNA reads TGTGCCAGCAGTTACTCTGGCCCGACGGGGAATTCACCCCTCCACTTT.

The genes are TRBV24-1 and TRBJ2-4; the match to TRBD2 covers 11 bases. This CDR3 has 16 amino acids. The junction had 4 bases not matched to a gene; V was cut back by 7 bases and J by 0 bases. From germline, CDR1 is KGHDR and CDR2 SFDVKD. The CDR3 coding sequence is TGTGCCACCAGGGGGACTAGCGGAATAGCCAAAAACATTCAGTACTTC. This codes for CATRGTSGIAKNIQYF.

The chain links TRBV18 to TRBJ2-5, with D possibly TRBD2 on 6 matching bases. CDR1 KGHSH and CDR2 LQKENI come from the germline V gene. V lost 2 bases, J lost 5 bases, and 15 bases lay in between. This CDR3 contains 15 residues. The CDR3 nucleotides are TGTGCCAGCTCACCATCTGTCGGGAGCCGGGAGACCCAGTACTTC. This codes for CASSPSVGSRETQYF.

The chain links TRBV7-9 to TRBJ1-2; D is uncertain. V lost 7 bases and J lost 2, with 14 bases in between. Germline lookup yields CDR1 SEHNR and CDR2 FQNEAQ (reference sequence). The CDR3 is made up of 14 amino acids. The CDR3 here is CASIRGATNYGYTF. The CDR3 DNA reads TGTGCCAGCATCCGGGGAGCCACCAACTATGGCTACACCTTC.

This clone has a handful of counts. The CDR3 loop reads CASSPRPDSPLHF. The CDR3 region has the DNA TGTGCCAGCTCACCACGTCCAGATTCACCCCTCCACTTT. The gene calls are TRBV18 and TRBJ1-6; D is uncertain. The germline V gene has CDR1 KGHSH and CDR2 LQKENI. V was shortened by 1 base and J by 8 bases, with 6 bases between the two germline ends. This CDR3 contains 13 residues.

The gene calls are TRBV7-2 and TRBJ1-1, with a possible D match to TRBD1 (5 bases). Germline CDR1 and CDR2: SGHTA and FQGNSA. V was trimmed by 5 bases and J by 10 bases, leaving 14 bases between them. The CDR3 runs 12 residues. The CDR3 sequence is CASSLEVGGAFF. The CDR3 DNA is TGTGCCAGCAGCCTGGAGGTGGGGGGAGCTTTCTTT.

This clone was detected only once. The chain carries TRBV19 and TRBJ2-2; TRBD1 might be the D (5 bases). V lost 7 bases to trimming and J lost 4 bases, with 16 bases between them. Looked up from germline, CDR1 is LNHDA and CDR2 is SQIVND (reference sequence). This CDR3 comprises 15 residues. CDR3 region: CASTSGPMATGELFF. In DNA form, the CDR3 reads TGTGCCAGTACCTCAGGGCCTATGGCCACCGGGGAGCTGTTTTTT. The entire variable domain, with the rest obtained from reference TRBV19 and TRBJ2-2, is as follows: DGGITQSPKYLFRKEGQNVTLSCEQNLNHDAMYWYRQDPGQGLRLIYYSQIVNDFQKGDIAEGYSVSREKKESFPLTVTSAQKNPTAFYLCASTSGPMATGELFFGEGSRLTVL.

The V and J genes are TRBV6-5 and TRBJ1-1; possibly TRBD1 for D (5 bases). This CDR3 region has 12 residues. V was shortened by 10 bases and J by 0 bases, with 9 bases between the two germline ends. CDR1 is MNHEY and CDR2 is SVGAGI in the germline V gene. The DNA of the CDR3 is TGTGCCACGGGGGGGTTGAACACTGAAGCTTTCTTT. This codes for CATGGLNTEAFF.

The chain combines TRBV10-2 with TRBJ1-1, with 9 bases lining up with TRBD1. Germline CDR1 and CDR2: WSHSY and SAAADI. This CDR3 spans 15 amino acids. The trim removed 8 bases at V and 1 base at J, leaving 8 bases unmatched. In nucleotides, the CDR3 is TGCGCCAGCGAGACAGGGGGAACCGGGAACACTGAAGCTTTCTTT. This gives the protein CASETGGTGNTEAFF.

V gene TRBV5-8 combines with J gene TRBJ1-2, with 8 bases identical to TRBD1. The germline gives CDR1 SGHTS, CDR2 YDEGEE. The CDR3 extends over 13 amino acids. V lost 3 bases, J lost 8 bases, and 6 bases stayed unmatched. The CDR3 here is CASSSQGAFGYTF. In DNA form, the CDR3 reads TGTGCCAGCAGCTCTCAGGGGGCGTTCGGCTACACCTTC.

The V and J genes are TRBV2 and TRBJ1-2, with 10 bases fitting TRBD1. The ends lost 9 bases at V and 4 bases at J; junction bases unmatched: 5. CDR3 length equals 13 residues. Germline CDR1 reads SNHLY; CDR2 reads FYNNEI. CDR3 residues: CASGQGEVYGYTF. The CDR3 coding sequence is TGTGCCAGTGGACAGGGGGAAGTCTATGGCTACACCTTC.

V and J are TRBV6-5 and TRBJ1-1, with 12 bases fitting TRBD1. Germline V lookup: CDR1 MNHEY, CDR2 SVGAGI. Germline trimming cut 8 bases from V and 1 base from J; bases unmatched to any gene: 5. This CDR3 has 15 residues. The CDR3, as DNA: TGTGCCAGCTGGGGACAGGGGGCCGGGAACACTGAAGCTTTCTTT. Its translation: CASWGQGAGNTEAFF.

The rearrangement links TRBV19 to TRBJ2-3, with TRBD2 as a possible D gene (7 bases). The V end lost 11 bases, the J end lost 1 base, and 16 bases lay between the germline ends. Per germline, CDR1 LNHDA and CDR2 SQIVND (reference sequence). CDR3 size: 14 residues. CDR3 nucleotide sequence: TGTGCCTCCACCCGGGGGGCAGGCACAGATACGCAGTATTTT. It is translated as CASTRGAGTDTQYF.

The chain carries TRBV11-2 and TRBJ2-1, with TRBD2 matching 7 bases. V shed 0 bases and J 6 bases; nucleotides not matched to a gene: 5. The germline V gene has CDR1 SGHAT and CDR2 FQNNGV. This CDR3 has 15 amino acids. The CDR3 DNA sequence: TGTGCCAGCAGCTTAGAGGCGGGAGAGGGCAATGAGCAGTTCTTC. It is translated as CASSLEAGEGNEQFF.

The chain joins TRBV29-1 to TRBJ1-2, with 7 bases identical to TRBD1. J was trimmed by 0 bases and V by 7 bases; bases with no gene match: 8. The CDR3 sequence is 14 residues long. Germline loops: CDR1 SQVTM, CDR2 ANQGSEA. CDR3 sequence: CSAEGQPSNYGYTF. The CDR3 DNA is TGCAGCGCTGAGGGACAGCCTTCTAACTATGGCTACACCTTC.

V usage is TRBV19 and J usage is TRBJ1-2; 8 bases line up with TRBD1. The CDR3 is 15 residues long. Germline values: CDR1 LNHDA, CDR2 SQIVND (reference sequence). V trimming: 7 bases; J trimming: 4 bases; junction bases outside the gene matches: 11. This CDR3 reads CASTLGQGLSYGYTF. The CDR3 bases are TGTGCCAGTACCTTAGGACAGGGCTTAAGCTATGGCTACACCTTC.

In this sample, this clone turned up once. This chain joins TRBV7-2 and TRBJ2-3, with D perhaps TRBD1 (5 bases). V was clipped by 1 base and J by 5 bases, with 13 bases between them. The CDR3 is made up of 15 amino acids. The germline V gene has CDR1 SGHTA and CDR2 FQGNSA. CDR3 protein: CASSLVYGARDTQYF. The CDR3 DNA reads as TGTGCCAGCAGCTTAGTTTATGGGGCCCGAGATACGCAGTATTTT.